A single sample is the source of the 23 T cell receptor beta chains below, sequenced in a study of T-cell memory formation after mild COVID-19. TCRdb reanalysed the 5' RACE reads using MiXCR and keeps one entry per CDR3 protein. The table lists 400,000 or so distinct CDR3 sequences, around a fifth of them singletons. Specimen: PBMCs or a T cell subset sorted from them (not recorded which). The receptors derive from an adult woman who had mild COVID-19 (a few samples of this study predate the infection). Cell type and time point are not known.

The chain couples TRBV27 to TRBJ1-6; D not certain. The CDR3 is made up of 13 amino acids. With 7 bases removed from V and 7 bases from J, the gap between germline ends came to 11 bases. Germline V gene sequence: CDR1 MNHEY, CDR2 SMNVEV (reference sequence). The CDR3 here is CASKTLGNSPLHF. The CDR3 region has the DNA TGTGCCAGCAAGACCCTCGGGAATTCACCCCTCCACTTT.

The CDR3 nucleotides are TGTGCCAGCAGCTTAGCGTACGCAGAGGGTGGCTACACCTTC. Protein sequence: CASSLAYAEGGYTF. This chain uses TRBV7-2 with TRBJ1-2; D is uncertain. This CDR3 contains 14 residues. Trimming removed 0 bases at V and 7 bases at J, with 12 bases between. The germline V gene encodes CDR1 SGHTA and CDR2 FQGNSA.

This rearrangement joins TRBV5-5 to TRBJ1-1, with unresolved D. The germline gives CDR1 SGHKS, CDR2 YYEKEE (reference sequence). The CDR3 spans 15 residues. Trimming removed 4 bases at V and 1 base at J, with 14 bases between. CDR3 loop: CASSPEAGTNTEAFF. CDR3 bases: TGTGCCAGCAGCCCGGAGGCCGGTACGAACACTGAAGCTTTCTTT.

J is TRBJ2-1 and V is TRBV2; D not certain. Germline CDR1 is SNHLY and CDR2 is FYNNEI. V dropped 5 bases and J dropped 5 bases, with 10 bases sitting between them. The CDR3 sequence is 13 residues long. The CDR3 spells CASSPERNNEQFF. The CDR3 coding sequence is TGTGCCAGCAGTCCGGAGAGGAACAATGAGCAGTTCTTC.

The V and J genes are TRBV4-2 and TRBJ2-3; no clear D. The germline V gene has CDR1 LGHNA and CDR2 YNFKEQ. The ends were cut back, 0 bases at V and 4 bases at J, with 8 bases in the middle. The CDR3 is made up of 14 amino acids. The CDR3 bases are TGTGCCAGCAGCCAAGAGGACCCCTCAGATACGCAGTATTTT. Translated, it gives CASSQEDPSDTQYF.

This clonotype was seen a few times. The V call is TRBV5-1, the J call TRBJ2-5, with TRBD2 matching 8 bases. After removal of 3 bases from V and 2 bases from J, the junction contained 6 bases not matched to a gene. The CDR3 is 15 residues long. Germline lookup yields CDR1 SGHRS and CDR2 YFSETQ. This chain's CDR3 is CASSWIAGPQETQYF. The DNA of the CDR3 is TGCGCCAGCAGCTGGATAGCGGGACCACAAGAGACCCAGTACTTC.

This clonotype has only a few counts. V gene TRBV18 combines with J gene TRBJ2-5, with TRBD1 as a possible D gene (5 bases). Trimming left V 5 bases short and J 4 bases short, with 14 bases between. There are 14 residues in the CDR3. Germline V gives CDR1 KGHSH, CDR2 LQKENI. The CDR3, as DNA: TGTGCCAGCTCAGCGCAGGGCTGGGGAGAGACCCAGTACTTC. Translated, it gives CASSAQGWGETQYF.

This clonotype came up a few times. V is TRBV20-1 and J is TRBJ1-2, with 9 bases identical to TRBD1. V was pared by 5 bases and J by 5 bases, with 12 bases of the junction left unmatched. The germline V gene encodes CDR1 DFQATT and CDR2 SNEGSKA (reference sequence). There are 15 residues in the CDR3. The CDR3 DNA reads as TGCAGTGCTTTTGTACCCCCCGGACAGGGGTATGGCTACACCTTC. As protein: CSAFVPPGQGYGYTF.

The chain combines TRBV20-1 with TRBJ2-7; D is possibly TRBD1 (5 bases). CDR1 and CDR2 from the germline V gene are DFQATT and SNEGSKA (reference sequence). The CDR3 spans 12 residues. Deletions cut 6 bases from V and 1 base from J, with 10 bases between. The CDR3 region has the DNA TGCAGTGCCGCCCGGACATCCTACGAGCAGTACTTC. Translating it yields CSAARTSYEQYF.

The V and J genes are TRBV9 and TRBJ1-2; TRBD1 might be the D (5 bases). Between the trimmed V and J ends, which lost 8 bases and 8 bases, there was a span of 13 bases. Per germline, CDR1 SGDLS and CDR2 YYNGEE. The CDR3 runs 11 residues. The CDR3 DNA is TGTGCCAGTGGTCAGGGTCGGGGCTACACCTTC. It is translated as CASGQGRGYTF.

The rearrangement uses TRBV12-3 or TRBV12-4 and TRBJ2-5, with 13 bases fitting TRBD2. The V segment lost 5 bases and the J segment 4 bases; nucleotides outside the gene matches: 10. The CDR3 is made up of 17 amino acids. Written as DNA, the CDR3 is TGTGCCAGCAGTCCCTCGGGGACTAGCGGGATTCGAGAGACCCAGTACTTC. This gives the protein CASSPSGTSGIRETQYF.

This chain joins TRBV6-5 and TRBJ2-3; 8 bases map to TRBD1. The CDR3 is 16 residues long. V trimming: 5 bases; J trimming: 6 bases; junction bases outside the gene matches: 13. CDR1 is MNHEY and CDR2 is SVGAGI in the germline V gene. The CDR3 nucleotides are TGTGCCAGCAGTGCCACGTTAGAGACAGGGGCCGATACGCAGTATTTT. It codes for CASSATLETGADTQYF.

This clonotype has only a few counts. The rearrangement joins TRBV7-2 to TRBJ1-1, with a weak D call TRBD1 (5 bases). The CDR3 is 15 residues long. Germline loops: CDR1 SGHTA, CDR2 FQGNSA. Trimming removed 0 bases at V and 4 bases at J, with 12 bases between. The CDR3 is CASSLAKGIGTEAFF. The CDR3 bases are TGTGCCAGCAGCTTAGCGAAGGGGATTGGCACTGAAGCTTTCTTT.

The rearrangement links TRBV9 to TRBJ2-1, with D tentatively TRBD1 (5 bases). Germline assignment: CDR1 SGDLS and CDR2 YYNGEE. V shed 7 bases and J shed 8 bases, with 16 bases lying between them. CDR3 length equals 13 residues. CDR3 sequence: CASAGSLFYEQFF. DNA of the CDR3: TGTGCCAGCGCAGGGTCTCTGTTCTATGAGCAGTTCTTC.

This clonotype has just a few counts. This sequence joins TRBV12-3 or TRBV12-4 and TRBJ2-7; D perhaps matches TRBD2 (6 bases). CDR3 size: 16 residues. Trimming cost V 5 bases and J 3 bases, with 20 bases left between them. CDR3 protein: CASSPRAVAVNYEQYF. The DNA for the CDR3 is TGTGCCAGCAGTCCAAGGGCAGTAGCGGTGAACTACGAGCAGTACTTC.

The rearrangement joins TRBV29-1 to TRBJ2-3; maybe TRBD2 (7 bases). V lost 7 bases to trimming and J lost 0 bases, with 20 bases between them. Germline assignment: CDR1 SQVTM and CDR2 ANQGSEA. The CDR3 is 16 residues long. The CDR3 spells CSASPWRGLSTDTQYF. DNA for the CDR3: TGCAGCGCTTCCCCCTGGCGGGGGCTTAGCACAGATACGCAGTATTTT.

The chain links TRBV4-2 to TRBJ2-7; 8 bases fit TRBD1. The J segment lost 5 bases and the V segment lost 2 bases, leaving 5 bases of the junction unmatched. This CDR3 comprises 14 residues. Germline assignment: CDR1 LGHNA and CDR2 YNFKEQ. The CDR3 bases are TGTGCCAGCAGCCAACGGACAGGGCGGAACGAGCAGTACTTC. This translates into CASSQRTGRNEQYF.

This clonotype was counted a few times. The rearrangement uses TRBV6-5 and TRBJ2-1; TRBD2 aligns across 9 bases. The trim removed 4 bases at V and 9 bases at J, leaving 7 bases unmatched. CDR1 and CDR2 from the germline V gene are MNHEY and SVGAGI. This CDR3 contains 14 residues. The CDR3 reads CASSFAGGPGEQFF. In DNA form, the CDR3 reads TGTGCCAGCAGTTTTGCGGGAGGGCCCGGTGAGCAGTTCTTC.

This clonotype showed up many times. The rearrangement links TRBV5-1 to TRBJ2-1; 7 positions match TRBD2. The CDR3 sequence is 14 residues long. The germline gives CDR1 SGHRS, CDR2 YFSETQ. J lost 4 bases, V lost 4 bases, and 5 bases had no gene match. The CDR3 DNA sequence: TGCGCCAGCAGCCCCGATAGCGGGTACAATGAGCAGTTCTTC. Protein: CASSPDSGYNEQFF.

The J gene is TRBJ2-2, the V gene TRBV7-3; D unresolved. Germline V gives CDR1 SGHTA, CDR2 FQGTGA. The germline V and J ends were trimmed by 5 bases and 7 bases, with 11 bases remaining between them. The CDR3 is 13 residues long. The CDR3: CASSPRLGGELFF. In DNA form, the CDR3 reads TGTGCCAGCAGCCCCCGGTTGGGCGGGGAGCTGTTTTTT.

The rearrangement uses TRBV6-1 and TRBJ2-2; D call uncertain. CDR1 is MNHNS and CDR2 is SASEGT in the germline V gene. There are 11 residues in the CDR3. V lost 7 bases to trimming and J lost 6 bases, with 6 bases between them. CDR3 in amino acids: CASKEAGELFF. The CDR3 DNA sequence: TGTGCCAGCAAAGAGGCCGGGGAGCTGTTTTTT.

The chain couples TRBV28 to TRBJ2-1; D unclear. V was shortened by 3 bases and J by 9 bases, with 9 bases between the two germline ends. Germline CDR1 and CDR2: MDHEN and SYDVKM. The CDR3 runs to 12 residues. For the CDR3, the DNA is TGTGCCAGCAGTTTGTTCCGGACTGAGCAGTTCTTC. Protein sequence: CASSLFRTEQFF.

This clonotype was seen only a few times. The rearrangement joins TRBV12-3 or TRBV12-4 to TRBJ2-1; TRBD1 aligns across 7 bases. The V gene end was trimmed by 4 bases and the J gene end by 0 bases; junction bases not matched to a gene: 6. The CDR3 runs 16 residues. CDR3 nucleotides: TGTGCCAGCAGTTCACCGGGACAGTTCTCCTACAATGAGCAGTTCTTC. It codes for CASSSPGQFSYNEQFF.